The TCR beta chain described here comes from a study of OX40 agonist ivuxolimab in advanced cancers. Study-wide context: Dose-escalation cases comprised hepatocellular carcinoma, melanoma, renal cell or head and neck cancer. Aged roughly 23 to 90 with a mean of approximately 57 years, they were about 78% male. Whole-study findings and limits: At doses 0.1 to 3.0 mg/kg, CD4+ and CD8+ clones expanded.

CDR1 is SGHNT, CDR2 YYREEE, per germline (reference sequence). This CDR3 is 17 amino acids long. V lost 0 bases, J lost 2 bases, and 6 bases stayed unmatched. The table came from immunoSEQ multiplex PCR; TCRdb's copy has only in-frame clones and leaves some out. This table holds about 73,000 clones, about 92% found once. On this clone: Its specificity is not known.

The chain is built from TRBV5-4 and TRBJ2-1, with 9 bases matching TRBD2. Source: CD4+ or CD8+ T cells sorted from blood, taken in a trial of the OX40 agonist ivuxolimab. This clonotype originated in an adult with an advanced solid tumor such as melanoma, head and neck, liver or kidney cancer. CDR3 protein: CASSLGGASGAYNEQFF. CDR3 nucleotide sequence: TGTGCCAGCAGCTTGGGAGGAGCTAGCGGGGCCTACAATGAGCAGTTCTTC.